This T cell receptor (beta chain) appears in the sequencing data of a study of regulatory T cells. The PCR used 52 TRBV and 13 TRBJ primers. Clones were read by immunoSEQ multiplex PCR, and TCRdb kept only the in-frame ones, dropping some. In the table there are around 29,000 clones, more than 85% of which are singletons. Germline CDR1 and CDR2: SEHNR and FQNEAQ (reference sequence). The CDR3 sequence is 14 residues long. Between the trimmed V and J ends, which lost 4 bases and 4 bases, there was a span of 11 bases. All CD3G-deficient patients showed autoimmunity, more severe in two. CD4+ T cells were divided by sorting: CD25-high CD127-low Tregs, CD25-low CD127-high conventional cells. Overall study results and limits: In CD3G-deficient patients, conventional CD4+ T cells were enriched for hydrophobic CDR3 residues at positions 6 and 7.

In regard to this clone: Its target is unknown.

Sequenced input: conventional CD4+ T cells sorted from blood. The TCR was taken from a child younger than 10 with CD3G deficiency. The chain is built from TRBV7-9 and TRBJ2-1; unclear D gene. In DNA form, the CDR3 reads TGTGCCAGCAGCTCGTCTGGGAAATACAATGAGCAGTTCTTC. Translating it yields CASSSSGKYNEQFF.